One sample yielded the 6 T cell receptor beta chains listed below, sequenced in a study of shared clonotypes between healthy human individuals. The table came from immunoSEQ multiplex PCR; TCRdb's copy has only in-frame clones and leaves some out. The sample consists of roughly 500,000 clones, 79% of them appearing once. Sequencing input: PBMCs. The receptor set was obtained from a woman aged 40 to 50 in good health. Some clones in this sample may be carry-over from other donors' samples.

This sequence joins TRBV27 and TRBJ2-7; maybe TRBD2 (6 bases). Looked up from germline, CDR1 is MNHEY and CDR2 is SMNVEV (reference sequence). The length of the CDR3 is 15 residues. V was trimmed by 6 bases and J by 4 bases, leaving 19 bases between them. The CDR3 DNA is TGTGCCAGCAGCCCTACAGCCGGAGGGACTTACGAGCAGTACTTC. Its protein is CASSPTAGGTYEQYF.

The chain recombines TRBV5-1 with TRBJ2-6, with D perhaps matching TRBD1 (8 bases). V gave up 4 bases and J gave up 0 bases, with 14 bases separating them. Germline V lookup: CDR1 SGHRS, CDR2 YFSETQ. This CDR3 contains 17 residues. CDR3 amino acids: CASSPGGGGSGANVLTF. The CDR3 DNA follows: TGCGCCAGCAGCCCAGGGGGCGGGGGCTCTGGGGCCAACGTCCTGACTTTC.

The gene calls are TRBV7-2 and TRBJ1-5; no clear D. Germline V gene sequence: CDR1 SGHTA, CDR2 FQGNSA. There are 15 residues in the CDR3. V was cut by 1 base and J by 6 bases, with 13 bases left in between. In DNA, the CDR3 is TGTGCCAGCAGCTTAGGCGGCCGGAGGCGTCAGCCCCAGCATTTT. It yields the protein CASSLGGRRRQPQHF.

In its sample, this clone was seen a few times. The J gene is TRBJ1-1, the V gene TRBV6-1; tentative D call: TRBD1 (6 bases). V lost 0 bases and J lost 4, with 9 bases in between. Germline V lookup: CDR1 MNHNS, CDR2 SASEGT. This CDR3 is built from 14 residues. The CDR3 nucleotides read TGTGCCAGCAGTGAAGCGCTAGGGGGCACTGAAGCTTTCTTT. It is translated as CASSEALGGTEAFF.

This clone was counted at least ten times. J is TRBJ1-5 and V is TRBV7-2; no clear D. V lost 6 bases and J 2 bases, leaving 8 bases between the germline ends. CDR1 and CDR2 from the germline V gene are SGHTA and FQGNSA. The CDR3 has 13 residues. CDR3 sequence: CASSTRGNQPQHF. CDR3 in DNA: TGTGCCAGCAGTACAAGGGGCAATCAGCCCCAGCATTTT.

The rearrangement links TRBV19 to TRBJ2-7, with 10 bases that match TRBD2. J was trimmed by 0 bases and V by 6 bases; bases with no gene match: 2. Germline values: CDR1 LNHDA, CDR2 SQIVND (reference sequence). The CDR3 spans 14 residues. The chain's CDR3 is CASRASGSSYEQYF. CDR3 DNA sequence: TGTGCCAGTAGGGCTAGCGGGAGCTCCTACGAGCAGTACTTC.